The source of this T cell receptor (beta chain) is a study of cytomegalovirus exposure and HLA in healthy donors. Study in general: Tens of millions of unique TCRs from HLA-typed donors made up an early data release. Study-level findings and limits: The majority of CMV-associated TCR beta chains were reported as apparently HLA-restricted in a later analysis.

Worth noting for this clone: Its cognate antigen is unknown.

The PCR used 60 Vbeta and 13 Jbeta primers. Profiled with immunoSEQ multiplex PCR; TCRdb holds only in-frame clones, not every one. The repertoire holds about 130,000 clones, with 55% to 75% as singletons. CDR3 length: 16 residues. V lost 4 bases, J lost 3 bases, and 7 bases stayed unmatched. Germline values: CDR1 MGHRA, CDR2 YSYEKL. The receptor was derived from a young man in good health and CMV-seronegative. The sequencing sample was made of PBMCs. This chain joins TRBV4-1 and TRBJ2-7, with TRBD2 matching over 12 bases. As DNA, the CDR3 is TGCGCCAGCAGCCTAAGACTAGCGGGGGACCACTACGAGCAGTACTTC. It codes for CASSLRLAGDHYEQYF.